This entry is about one T cell receptor beta chain. The sample is drawn from a study of blood T cell repertoires in COVID-19. Across the whole study: Material from acute and convalescent COVID-19 was sourced from the United States, Italy and Spain. PBMCs, B-cell-depleted T cells, or T cells provided the cDNA or gDNA that made up the material.

In the authors' workflow: Nucleated cell number was recorded as an estimate derived from reference gene primer amplification. The method was immunoSEQ multiplex PCR; TCRdb's version includes in-frame clones alone and lacks a portion of them. The V and J calls and clone size were taken over from that table, and D and trimming were inferred from the DNA. The table has approximately 260,000 clones, approximately 78% seen once. The CDR3 has 13 residues. V lost 5 bases to trimming and J lost 5 bases; unmatched junction nucleotides: 5. CDR1 and CDR2 from the germline V gene are LNHDA and SQIVND (reference sequence).

The TCR originated in a woman between 55 and 75 years old with active or convalescent COVID-19. The sequenced sample was peripheral blood. The chain is built from TRBV19 and TRBJ1-1; 7 positions match TRBD1. The CDR3 loop is CASSEGTETEAFF. The CDR3 DNA reads as TGTGCCAGTAGTGAGGGGACAGAGACTGAAGCTTTCTTT.